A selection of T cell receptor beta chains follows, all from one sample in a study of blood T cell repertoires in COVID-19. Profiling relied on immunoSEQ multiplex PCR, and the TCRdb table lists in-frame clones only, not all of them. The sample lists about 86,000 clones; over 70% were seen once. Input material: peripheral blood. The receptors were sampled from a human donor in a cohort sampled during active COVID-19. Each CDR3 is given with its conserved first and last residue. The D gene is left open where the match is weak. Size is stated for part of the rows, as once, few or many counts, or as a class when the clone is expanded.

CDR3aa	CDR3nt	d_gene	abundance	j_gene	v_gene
CASSQEMTESMANTF	TGCGCCAGCAGCCAGGAGATGACAGAGAGTATGGCTAACACCTTC	NA	NA	TRBJ1-2	TRBV4-1
CASSHPLQLSGNTIYF	TGCGCCAGCAGCCATCCCTTACAGCTCTCTGGAAACACCATATATTTT	NA	NA	TRBJ1-3	TRBV4-1
CASSPQADTQYF	TGTGCCAGCTCACCACAAGCGGATACGCAGTATTTT	NA	NA	TRBJ2-3	TRBV18
CASSQALQGVNTEAFF	TGCGCCAGCAGCCAGGCCTTACAGGGGGTGAACACTGAAGCTTTCTTT	TRBD1	NA	TRBJ1-1	TRBV4-1
CASSPDRDDGYTF	TGTGCCAGCTCCCCCGACAGGGATGATGGCTACACCTTC	TRBD1	NA	TRBJ1-2	TRBV18
CATGPGLAVSTRTDTQYF	TGTGCCACGGGTCCGGGACTAGCGGTCTCCACGCGCACAGATACGCAGTATTTT	TRBD2	NA	TRBJ2-3	TRBV10-3
CASSRAGTSAYNEQFF	TGTGCCAGCAGCCGTGCCGGGACTAGCGCCTACAATGAGCAGTTCTTC	TRBD2	NA	TRBJ2-1	TRBV7-3
CASSSIWTSGVAIAKNIQYF	TGTGCCAGCAGCTCAATTTGGACTAGCGGAGTTGCCATAGCCAAAAACATTCAGTACTTC	TRBD2	NA	TRBJ2-4	TRBV7-8
CASSPNGRVYEQYF	TGTGCCAGCAGCCCCAATGGCAGGGTTTACGAGCAGTACTTC	NA	NA	TRBJ2-7	TRBV28
CASSPGQVGPSGANVLTF	TGTGCCAGCAGTCCGGGACAGGTCGGGCCCTCTGGGGCCAACGTCCTGACTTTC	TRBD1	NA	TRBJ2-6	TRBV6-6
CASSAGLAGGTDTGELFF	TGTGCCAGCAGCGCGGGACTAGCGGGAGGAACAGACACCGGGGAGCTGTTTTTT	TRBD2	NA	TRBJ2-2	TRBV9
CASSQRAGTSDFSGANVLTF	TGTGCCAGCAGCCAAAGGGCGGGGACTAGCGATTTCTCTGGGGCCAACGTCCTGACTTTC	TRBD2	NA	TRBJ2-6	TRBV4-2
CASSVLAVYEQYF	TGTGCCAGCAGCGTTCTAGCGGTCTACGAGCAGTACTTC	TRBD2	NA	TRBJ2-7	TRBV28
CASSDQGNEQYF	TGCGCCAGCAGTGACCAGGGGAACGAGCAGTACTTC	NA	NA	TRBJ2-7	TRBV10-2
CASSSRDRGGTYEQYF	TGTGCCAGTAGTTCCAGGGACCGGGGGGGTACCTACGAGCAGTACTTC	TRBD2	NA	TRBJ2-7	TRBV19
CASRGDSRNTEAFF	TGTGCCAGCAGGGGGGACAGTAGGAACACTGAAGCTTTCTTT	TRBD1	NA	TRBJ1-1	TRBV2
CASSASSTGSDGTDTQYF	TGCGCCAGCAGCGCTTCATCGACCGGGTCCGATGGCACAGATACGCAGTATTTT	NA	NA	TRBJ2-3	TRBV5-1
CASSNSGRKYEQFF	TGTGCCAGCAGCAATAGCGGGAGGAAGTATGAGCAGTTCTTC	TRBD2	NA	TRBJ2-1	TRBV3-1/TRBV3-2
CASSPSGGNTGELFF	TGTGCCAGCTCCCCCAGCGGGGGTAACACCGGGGAGCTGTTTTTT	TRBD2	NA	TRBJ2-2	TRBV18
CASVLTGSSYEQYF	TGTGCCAGCGTACTAACAGGGAGCTCCTACGAGCAGTACTTC	NA	NA	TRBJ2-7	TRBV28
CASSRDNLNTEAFF	TGTGCCAGCAGCCGGGACAACCTGAACACTGAAGCTTTCTTT	NA	NA	TRBJ1-1	TRBV3-1/TRBV3-2
CASRNTGDVVGYTF	TGTGCCAGCAGAAACACAGGGGACGTCGTCGGCTACACCTTC	TRBD1	NA	TRBJ1-2	TRBV6-4
CATSRVSGGGYNSPLHF	TGTGCCACCAGCAGAGTCTCAGGGGGCGGTTATAATTCACCCCTCCACTTT	TRBD1	NA	TRBJ1-6	TRBV15
CASSLDSPNNSPLHF	TGTGCCAGCAGTTTAGACAGCCCCAATAATTCACCCCTCCACTTT	NA	NA	TRBJ1-6	TRBV28
CASSPFAPGQGGGYTF	TGTGCCAGCAGCCCGTTCGCCCCGGGACAGGGGGGCGGCTACACCTTC	TRBD1	NA	TRBJ1-2	TRBV7-3
CASSLGQGLYEQYF	TGTGCCAGCAGCCTGGGACAGGGACTCTACGAGCAGTACTTC	TRBD1	NA	TRBJ2-7	TRBV6-6
CASSPTIGNRGETQYF	TGTGCCAGCTCACCTACAATCGGGAATCGGGGGGAGACCCAGTACTTC	NA	NA	TRBJ2-5	TRBV18
CASSPPGQLQETQYF	TGCGCCAGCAGCCCCCCGGGACAACTACAAGAGACCCAGTACTTC	NA	NA	TRBJ2-5	TRBV4-1
CASSEDIAFSGNTIYF	TGTGCCAGCAGTGAAGATATAGCTTTTTCTGGAAACACCATATATTTT	NA	NA	TRBJ1-3	TRBV6-1
CASSYGGRGTYEQYF	TGTGCCAGCAGTTACGGCGGGAGAGGCACCTACGAGCAGTACTTC	TRBD2	NA	TRBJ2-7	TRBV6-5
CASSQKTAGGSDEQFF	TGTGCCAGCAGCCAGAAAACGGCGGGAGGGAGTGATGAGCAGTTCTTC	TRBD2	NA	TRBJ2-1	TRBV4-2
CASSLTGLAAYNEQFF	TGTGCCAGCAGCTTAACCGGGCTAGCGGCCTACAATGAGCAGTTCTTC	TRBD2	NA	TRBJ2-1	TRBV5-4
CASSFPQPQETQYF	TGCGCCAGCAGCTTTCCACAGCCACAAGAGACCCAGTACTTC	NA	once	TRBJ2-5	TRBV5-1
CASSRQGAQNTGELFF	TGTGCCAGTAGTCGACAGGGGGCGCAGAACACCGGGGAGCTGTTTTTT	TRBD1	NA	TRBJ2-2	TRBV19
CASSLGGTSWDEQFF	TGTGCCAGCAGCTTGGGGGGGACTAGCTGGGATGAGCAGTTCTTC	TRBD2	NA	TRBJ2-1	TRBV5-4
CASSLFYGSTGASSGANVLTF	TGCGCCAGCAGCTTGTTCTATGGGTCGACAGGGGCCAGCTCTGGGGCCAACGTCCTGACTTTC	TRBD1	NA	TRBJ2-6	TRBV5-1
CASSWDFSADTQYF	TGCGCCAGCAGTTGGGACTTTAGCGCAGATACGCAGTATTTT	NA	NA	TRBJ2-3	TRBV10-2
CASSSPGDTIYF	TGTGCCAGCAGTTCCCCGGGGGACACCATATATTTT	NA	NA	TRBJ1-3	TRBV6-5
CASSMVQGALRAFF	TGTGCCAGCAGTATGGTACAGGGGGCATTAAGGGCTTTCTTT	TRBD1	once	TRBJ1-1	TRBV28
CASRPGWGQGLQETQYF	TGTGCCAGCAGGCCAGGTTGGGGACAGGGCCTCCAAGAGACCCAGTACTTC	TRBD1	once	TRBJ2-5	TRBV28
CASSYRGISGNTIYF	TGTGCCAGCAGTTATCGGGGGATTTCAGGAAACACCATATATTTT	NA	once	TRBJ1-3	TRBV6-5
CASSSPLAGASSEQFF	TGTGCCAGCAGCTCCCCCCTGGCGGGAGCCTCTAGTGAGCAGTTCTTC	TRBD2	NA	TRBJ2-1	TRBV11-2
CASSLTEAFF	TGTGCCAGCAGTCTCACTGAAGCTTTCTTT	NA	once	TRBJ1-1	TRBV6-5
CAITKGTGDNSPLHF	TGTGCCATCACTAAGGGGACAGGAGATAACTCACCCCTCCACTTT	TRBD1	NA	TRBJ1-6	TRBV10-3